This T cell receptor (beta chain) was captured in a study of T cell responses to AZD1222 COVID-19 vaccine. Study-wide points: Clonal diversity may have been underestimated in mostly white British donors.

As for this clone: Its antigen is unknown. Mismatch with germline at one junction end may stem from a read error.

CDR3 size: 13 residues. The V gene's germline CDR1 is SQVTM and CDR2 ANQGSEA. TCRdb's copy holds only in-frame clones and misses some; the assay was immunoSEQ multiplex PCR. The data hold about 84,000 clones, with about 90% observed a single time. The chain has TRBV29-1 and TRBJ2-7; 9 bases are shared with TRBD1. The sample consisted of peripheral blood, taken 28 days after the second AZD1222 dose. The sequence was collected from an adult who received the AZD1222 COVID-19 vaccine. CDR3 DNA sequence: TGCAGCGTCGAAGGACAGGGGAGGTACGAGCAGTACTTC. Translating it yields CSVEGQGRYEQYF.